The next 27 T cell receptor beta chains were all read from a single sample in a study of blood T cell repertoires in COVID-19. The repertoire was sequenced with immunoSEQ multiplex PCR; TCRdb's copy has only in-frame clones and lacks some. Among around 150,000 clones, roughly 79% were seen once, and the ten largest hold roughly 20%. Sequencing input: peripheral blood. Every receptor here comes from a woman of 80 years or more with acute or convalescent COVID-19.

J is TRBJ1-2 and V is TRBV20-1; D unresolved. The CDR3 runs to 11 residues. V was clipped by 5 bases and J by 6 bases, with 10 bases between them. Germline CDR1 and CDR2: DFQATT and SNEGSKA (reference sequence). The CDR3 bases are TGCAGTGCTTCGATTCGGGATGGCTACACCTTC. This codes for CSASIRDGYTF.

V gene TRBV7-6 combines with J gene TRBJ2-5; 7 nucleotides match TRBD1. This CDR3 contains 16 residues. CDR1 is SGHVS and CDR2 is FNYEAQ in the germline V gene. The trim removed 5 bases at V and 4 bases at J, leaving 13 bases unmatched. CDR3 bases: TGTGCCAGCAGCAGCAGACAGGGTGCGGTAGGAGAGACCCAGTACTTC. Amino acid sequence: CASSSRQGAVGETQYF.

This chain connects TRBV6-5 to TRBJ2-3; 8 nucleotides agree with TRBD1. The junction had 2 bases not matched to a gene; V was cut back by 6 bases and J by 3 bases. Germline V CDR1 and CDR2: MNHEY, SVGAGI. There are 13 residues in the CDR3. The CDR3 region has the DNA TGTGCCAGCAGGACAGGGGAGACAGATACGCAGTATTTT. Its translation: CASRTGETDTQYF.

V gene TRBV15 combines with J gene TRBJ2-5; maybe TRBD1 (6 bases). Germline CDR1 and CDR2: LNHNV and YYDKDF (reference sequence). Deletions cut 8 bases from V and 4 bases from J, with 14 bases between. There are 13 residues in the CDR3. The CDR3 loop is CATRTAWGETQYF. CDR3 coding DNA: TGTGCCACCCGGACAGCCTGGGGAGAGACCCAGTACTTC.

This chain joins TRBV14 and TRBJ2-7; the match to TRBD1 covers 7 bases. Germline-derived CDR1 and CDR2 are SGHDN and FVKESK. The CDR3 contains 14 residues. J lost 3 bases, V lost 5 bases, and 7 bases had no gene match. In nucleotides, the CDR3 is TGTGCCAGCAGCGTTGCAGGGGGTGGCTACGAGCAGTACTTC. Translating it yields CASSVAGGGYEQYF.

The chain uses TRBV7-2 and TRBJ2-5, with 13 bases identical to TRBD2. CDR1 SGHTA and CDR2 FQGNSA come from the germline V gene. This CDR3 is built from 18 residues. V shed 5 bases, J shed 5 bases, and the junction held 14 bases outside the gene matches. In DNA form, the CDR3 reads TGTGCCAGCAGCCCTAGAGGAGCACTAGCGGGAGGGCGGGAGACCCAGTACTTC. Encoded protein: CASSPRGALAGGRETQYF.

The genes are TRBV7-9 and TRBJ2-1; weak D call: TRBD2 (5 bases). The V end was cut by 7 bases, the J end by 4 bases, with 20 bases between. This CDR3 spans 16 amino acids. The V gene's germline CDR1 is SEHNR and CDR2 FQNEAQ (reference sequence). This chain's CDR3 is CASTQKSTGLYNEQFF. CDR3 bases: TGTGCCAGCACCCAGAAGAGTACGGGATTATACAATGAGCAGTTCTTC.

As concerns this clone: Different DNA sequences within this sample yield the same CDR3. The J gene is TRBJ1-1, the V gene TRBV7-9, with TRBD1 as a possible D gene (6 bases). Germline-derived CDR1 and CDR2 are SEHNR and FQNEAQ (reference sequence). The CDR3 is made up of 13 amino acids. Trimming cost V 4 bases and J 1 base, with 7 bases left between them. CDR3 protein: CASSWTANTEAFF. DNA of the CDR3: TGTGCCAGCAGCTGGACAGCGAACACTGAAGCTTTCTTT.

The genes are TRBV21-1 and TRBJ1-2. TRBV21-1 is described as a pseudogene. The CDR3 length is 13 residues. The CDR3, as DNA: TGTGCCAGCAGCAAAGTTAAGGAGGATGGCTACACCTTC. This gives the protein CASSKVKEDGYTF.

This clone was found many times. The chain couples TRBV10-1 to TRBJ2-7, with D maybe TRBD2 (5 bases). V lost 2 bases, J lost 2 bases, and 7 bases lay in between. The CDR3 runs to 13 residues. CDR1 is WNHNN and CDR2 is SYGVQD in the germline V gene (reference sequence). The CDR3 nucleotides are TGCGCCAGCAGTGAGAGCGGAGCCTACGAGCAGTACTTC. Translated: CASSESGAYEQYF.

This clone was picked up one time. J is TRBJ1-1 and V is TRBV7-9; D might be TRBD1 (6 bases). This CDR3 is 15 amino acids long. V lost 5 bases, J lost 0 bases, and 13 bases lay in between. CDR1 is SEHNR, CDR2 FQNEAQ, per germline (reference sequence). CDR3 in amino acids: CASSPLRGMNTEAFF. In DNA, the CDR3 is TGTGCCAGCAGCCCCCTAAGGGGGATGAACACTGAAGCTTTCTTT.

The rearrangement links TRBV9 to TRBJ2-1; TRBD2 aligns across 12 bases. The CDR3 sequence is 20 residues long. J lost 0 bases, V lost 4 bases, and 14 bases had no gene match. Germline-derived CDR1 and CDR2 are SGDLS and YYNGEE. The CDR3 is CASSLRGASGRVSSYNEQFF. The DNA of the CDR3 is TGTGCCAGCAGCCTCCGCGGGGCTAGCGGGAGGGTAAGCTCCTACAATGAGCAGTTCTTC.

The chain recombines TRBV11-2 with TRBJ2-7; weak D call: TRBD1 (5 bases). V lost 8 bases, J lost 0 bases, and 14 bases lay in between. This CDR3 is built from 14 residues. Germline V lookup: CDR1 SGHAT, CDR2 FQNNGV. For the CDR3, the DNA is TGTGCCAGCGGACGAACAGGAATCTCCTACGAGCAGTACTTC. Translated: CASGRTGISYEQYF.

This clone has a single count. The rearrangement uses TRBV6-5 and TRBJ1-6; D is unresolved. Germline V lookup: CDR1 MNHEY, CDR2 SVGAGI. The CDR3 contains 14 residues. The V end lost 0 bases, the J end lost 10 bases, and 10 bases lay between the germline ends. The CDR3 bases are TGTGCCAGCAGTTACTCGATGGGGAGCTCACCCCTCCACTTT. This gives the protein CASSYSMGSSPLHF.

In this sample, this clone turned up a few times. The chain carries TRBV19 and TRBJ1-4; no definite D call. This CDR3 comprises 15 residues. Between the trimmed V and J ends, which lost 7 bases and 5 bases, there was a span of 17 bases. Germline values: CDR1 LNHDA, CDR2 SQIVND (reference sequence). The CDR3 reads CASTPAGNWNEKLFF. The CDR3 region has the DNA TGTGCCAGTACCCCTGCGGGGAACTGGAATGAAAAACTGTTTTTT.

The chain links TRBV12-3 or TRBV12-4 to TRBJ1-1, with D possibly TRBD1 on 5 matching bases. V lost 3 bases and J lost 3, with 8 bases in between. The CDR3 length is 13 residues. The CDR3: CASSFGQDTEAFF. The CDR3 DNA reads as TGTGCCAGCAGTTTCGGACAAGACACTGAAGCTTTCTTT.

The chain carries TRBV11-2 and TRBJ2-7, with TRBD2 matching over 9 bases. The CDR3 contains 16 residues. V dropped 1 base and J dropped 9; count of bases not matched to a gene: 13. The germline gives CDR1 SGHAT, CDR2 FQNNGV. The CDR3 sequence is CASSLVLGVAGVGQYF. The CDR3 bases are TGTGCCAGCAGCTTAGTTTTAGGGGTAGCGGGAGTAGGGCAGTACTTC.

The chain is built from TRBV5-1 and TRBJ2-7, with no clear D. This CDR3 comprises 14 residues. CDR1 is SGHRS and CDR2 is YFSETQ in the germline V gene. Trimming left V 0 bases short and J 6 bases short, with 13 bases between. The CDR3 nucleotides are TGCGCCAGCAGCTTGGATGGTAGGTCTAGCGAGCAGTACTTC. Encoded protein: CASSLDGRSSEQYF. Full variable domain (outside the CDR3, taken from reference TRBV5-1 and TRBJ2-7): KAGVTQTPRYLIKTRGQQVTLSCSPISGHRSVSWYQQTPGQGLQFLFEYFSETQRNKGNFPGRFSGRQFSNSRSEMNVSTLELGDSALYLCASSLDGRSSEQYFGPGTRLTVT.

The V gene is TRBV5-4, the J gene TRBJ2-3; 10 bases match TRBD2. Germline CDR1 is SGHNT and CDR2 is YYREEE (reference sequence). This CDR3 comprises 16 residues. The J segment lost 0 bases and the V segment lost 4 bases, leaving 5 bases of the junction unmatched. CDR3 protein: CASSPGLAASTDTQYF. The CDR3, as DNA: TGTGCCAGCAGCCCCGGACTAGCGGCCAGCACAGATACGCAGTATTTT.

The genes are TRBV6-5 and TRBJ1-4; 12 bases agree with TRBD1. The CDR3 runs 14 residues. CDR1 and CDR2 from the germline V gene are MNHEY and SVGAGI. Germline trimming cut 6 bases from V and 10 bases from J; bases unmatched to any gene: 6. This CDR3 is CASRRDRGLGKLFF. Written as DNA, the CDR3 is TGTGCCAGCAGAAGGGACAGGGGGCTAGGAAAACTGTTTTTT.

Written as DNA, the CDR3 is TGCGCCAGCAGCTTAACTAGCACGGACACCGGGGAGCTGTTTTTT. The encoded protein is CASSLTSTDTGELFF. V is TRBV5-1 and J is TRBJ2-2, with D possibly being TRBD2 (6 bases). The CDR3 sequence is 15 residues long. Trimming removed 2 bases from V and 3 bases from J, with 11 bases in between. The V gene's germline CDR1 is SGHRS and CDR2 YFSETQ. Together with reference TRBV5-1 and TRBJ2-2, the CDR3 gives the full variable domain: KAGVTQTPRYLIKTRGQQVTLSCSPISGHRSVSWYQQTPGQGLQFLFEYFSETQRNKGNFPGRFSGRQFSNSRSEMNVSTLELGDSALYLCASSLTSTDTGELFFGEGSRLTVL.

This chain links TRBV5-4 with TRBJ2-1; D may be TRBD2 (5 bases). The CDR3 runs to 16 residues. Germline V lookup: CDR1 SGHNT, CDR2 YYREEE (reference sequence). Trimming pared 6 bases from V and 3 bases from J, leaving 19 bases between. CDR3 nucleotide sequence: TGTGCCAGCACCCAATCGGGCGGGTGGGTCTACAATGAGCAGTTCTTC. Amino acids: CASTQSGGWVYNEQFF.

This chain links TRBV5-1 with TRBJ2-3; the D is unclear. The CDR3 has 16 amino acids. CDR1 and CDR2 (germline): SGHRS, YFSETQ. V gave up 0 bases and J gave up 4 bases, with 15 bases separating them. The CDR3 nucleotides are TGCGCCAGCAGCTTGGGAGTGGCGGAGACGGCAGATACGCAGTATTTT. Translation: CASSLGVAETADTQYF. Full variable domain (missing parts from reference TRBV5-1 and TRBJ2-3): KAGVTQTPRYLIKTRGQQVTLSCSPISGHRSVSWYQQTPGQGLQFLFEYFSETQRNKGNFPGRFSGRQFSNSRSEMNVSTLELGDSALYLCASSLGVAETADTQYFGPGTRLTVL.

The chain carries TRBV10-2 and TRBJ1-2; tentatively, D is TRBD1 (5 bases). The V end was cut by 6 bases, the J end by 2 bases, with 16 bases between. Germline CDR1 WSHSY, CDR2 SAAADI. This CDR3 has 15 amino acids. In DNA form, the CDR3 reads TGCGCCAGCAGGACCTCGGGGGGGAAGAACTATGGCTACACCTTC. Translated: CASRTSGGKNYGYTF.

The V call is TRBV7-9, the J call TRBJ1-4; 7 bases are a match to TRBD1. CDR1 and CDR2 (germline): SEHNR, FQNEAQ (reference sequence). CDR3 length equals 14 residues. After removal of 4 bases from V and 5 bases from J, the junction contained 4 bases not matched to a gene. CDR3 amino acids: CASSSQDRNEKLFF. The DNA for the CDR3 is TGTGCCAGCAGCTCCCAGGACAGGAATGAAAAACTGTTTTTT.

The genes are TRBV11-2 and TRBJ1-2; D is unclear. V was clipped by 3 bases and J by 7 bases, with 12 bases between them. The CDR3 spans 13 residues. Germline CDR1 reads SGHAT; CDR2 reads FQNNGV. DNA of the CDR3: TGTGCCAGCAGCTTGACCGCTAGCAGTGGCTACACCTTC. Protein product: CASSLTASSGYTF.

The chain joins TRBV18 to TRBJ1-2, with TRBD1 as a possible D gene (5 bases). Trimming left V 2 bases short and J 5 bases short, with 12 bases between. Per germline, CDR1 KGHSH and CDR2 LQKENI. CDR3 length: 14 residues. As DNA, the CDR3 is TGTGCCAGCTCACCAGGGCAGGGAAGTTATGGCTACACCTTC. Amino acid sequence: CASSPGQGSYGYTF.